What follows are 8 T cell receptor beta chains derived from one specimen sequenced in a study of shared clonotypes between healthy human individuals. Produced via immunoSEQ multiplex PCR; TCRdb's table is partial and in-frame only. The repertoire holds 1,500,000 or so clones, about 98.5% seen once, with under 0.45% in the top ten. The sequencing input was naive CD4+ T cells sorted from blood. The subset was: CD45RA+ positively selected. These receptors all come from a man aged 25-45 years in good health.

The chain uses TRBV30 and TRBJ2-5, with 8 positions matching TRBD2. The CDR3 contains 14 residues. V shed 3 bases and J 2 bases; nucleotides not matched to a gene: 5. Germline V gene data show CDR1 as GTSNPN and CDR2 as SVGIG (reference sequence). The CDR3 sequence: CAWSGIAGQETQYF. The CDR3 coding sequence is TGTGCCTGGAGCGGAATAGCGGGGCAAGAGACCCAGTACTTC.

CDR3 nucleotide sequence: TGTGCCATCAGTGACTTCTTTTCAGGGTTGAAGACCCAGTACTTC. Protein: CAISDFFSGLKTQYF. The V gene is TRBV10-3, the J gene TRBJ2-5; tentatively, D is TRBD1 (5 bases). The V end was cut by 3 bases, the J end by 6 bases, with 17 bases between. Germline lookup yields CDR1 ENHRY and CDR2 SYGVKD. This CDR3 region has 15 residues.

The chain links TRBV19 to TRBJ2-1, with D perhaps TRBD2 (5 bases). Deletions cut 8 bases from V and 5 bases from J, with 13 bases between. CDR3 length: 13 residues. The germline V gene encodes CDR1 LNHDA and CDR2 SQIVND (reference sequence). CDR3 amino acids: CASRGQTNNEQFF. The CDR3, as DNA: TGTGCCAGTCGCGGGCAGACCAACAATGAGCAGTTCTTC.

The chain links TRBV9 to TRBJ1-3, with TRBD1 matching over 7 bases. Losses at the gene ends were 4 bases for V and 1 base for J; bases not matched to a gene: 5. The CDR3 is made up of 15 amino acids. Germline V gives CDR1 SGDLS, CDR2 YYNGEE. The CDR3 region is CASSPGDRSGNTIYF. CDR3 DNA: TGTGCCAGCAGCCCCGGGGACAGATCTGGAAACACCATATATTTT.

CDR3 nucleotide sequence: TGTGCCAGCAGCTTGCCTTCGCGACGGAGCCAAGAGACCCAGTACTTC. It codes for CASSLPSRRSQETQYF. The genes are TRBV5-4 and TRBJ2-5; no firm D call. V was cut by 1 base and J by 1 base, with 14 bases left in between. The CDR3 contains 16 residues. The V gene's germline CDR1 is SGHNT and CDR2 YYREEE (reference sequence).

This chain joins TRBV10-3 and TRBJ2-2; D ambiguous. The CDR3 spans 12 residues. The V end was cut by 6 bases, the J end by 4 bases, with 6 bases between. From germline, CDR1 is ENHRY and CDR2 SYGVKD. The CDR3 DNA sequence: TGTGCCATCAGCATTGGCACCGGGGAGCTGTTTTTT. Protein: CAISIGTGELFF.

This clone appeared a single time. The same CDR3 can be traced to other DNA sequences in this sample. The V and J genes are TRBV11-2 and TRBJ2-3; no clear D gene. The germline CDR1 and CDR2 sequences are SGHAT and FQNNGV. V dropped 3 bases and J dropped 0 bases, with 4 bases sitting between them. The CDR3 has 13 residues. CDR3: CASSFPSTDTQYF. The CDR3 DNA sequence: TGTGCCAGCAGCTTCCCTAGCACAGATACGCAGTATTTT.

The chain joins TRBV27 to TRBJ1-2, with 10 bases fitting TRBD1. This CDR3 has 13 residues. The V gene's germline CDR1 is MNHEY and CDR2 SMNVEV (reference sequence). V was clipped by 5 bases and J by 8 bases; unmatched bases: 5. The CDR3 coding sequence is TGTGCCAGCAGTCCGGGACAGGGGAACGGCTACACCTTC. This encodes CASSPGQGNGYTF.